What follows are 13 T cell receptor beta chains derived from one specimen sequenced in a study of vaccination effects on CD4 cells after COVID-19. Clones were read by immunoSEQ multiplex PCR, and TCRdb kept only the in-frame ones, dropping some. The sample contains nearly 50,000 clones, about 70% of which appear only once. These TCRs' antigens remain unknown. Culturing for approximately 10 days preceded CD4+ T cell isolation. SARS-CoV-2 infected the person between March and December 2020, as confirmed by PCR. Subjects were given two BNT162b2 or mRNA-1273 vaccine doses. The sample consisted of CD4+ T cells from PBMCs cultured without peptide, taken after COVID-19 vaccination. The receptors were sampled from a human donor who had a prior SARS-CoV-2 infection.

V usage is TRBV9 and J usage is TRBJ2-7; 9 bases align to TRBD1. The germline V gene has CDR1 SGDLS and CDR2 YYNGEE. V shed 4 bases and J 10 bases; nucleotides not matched to a gene: 12. The CDR3 has 14 amino acids. CDR3 sequence reads: CASSFTGGPSLQYF. CDR3 nucleotides: TGTGCCAGCAGCTTCACAGGGGGCCCTTCGTTACAGTACTTC.

The genes are TRBV11-3 and TRBJ1-1; D is unclear. Trimming pared 5 bases from V and 0 bases from J, leaving 22 bases between. The CDR3 contains 18 residues. From germline, CDR1 is SGHNT and CDR2 YENEEA. The DNA of the CDR3 is TGTGCCAGCAGCCGCCAAAGTTCGTGGGGAGAAATGAACACTGAAGCTTTCTTT. Its translation is CASSRQSSWGEMNTEAFF.

The chain is built from TRBV11-3 and TRBJ1-3, with D unclear. V lost 6 bases to trimming and J lost 0 bases, with 12 bases between them. The germline V gene has CDR1 SGHNT and CDR2 YENEEA. This CDR3 spans 15 amino acids. The CDR3 here is CASSPRRSSGNTIYF. In DNA, the CDR3 is TGTGCCAGCAGTCCACGACGGTCCTCTGGAAACACCATATATTTT.

The chain recombines TRBV7-3 with TRBJ2-2, with a possible D match to TRBD1 (6 bases). V lost 10 bases to trimming and J lost 0 bases, with 18 bases between them. CDR3 length: 16 amino acids. Germline V lookup: CDR1 SGHTA, CDR2 FQGTGA. The CDR3 region is CAIIQGPPSNTGELFF. CDR3 nucleotides: TGTGCCATCATCCAGGGGCCCCCCTCGAACACCGGGGAGCTGTTTTTT.

V usage is TRBV5-1 and J usage is TRBJ1-2, with 12 bases lining up with TRBD1. Trimming at V came to 4 bases and at J to 6 bases, leaving 10 bases not matched to a gene. CDR3 length equals 16 residues. Germline V lookup: CDR1 SGHRS, CDR2 YFSETQ. In DNA, the CDR3 is TGCGCCAGCAGCGGAACAACCGGGACAGGGGGCCATGGCTACACCTTC. Protein sequence: CASSGTTGTGGHGYTF.

V usage is TRBV3-1 (or the pseudogene TRBV3-2) and J usage is TRBJ2-7; 9 positions match TRBD2. The length of the CDR3 is 16 residues. With 4 bases clipped from V and 0 bases from J, the junction kept 7 bases outside the gene matches. Germline V gene sequence: CDR1 LGHDT, CDR2 YNNKEL (reference sequence). CDR3 DNA: TGTGCCAGCAGCCTTAGCGGGGGAGGGGACTCCTACGAGCAGTACTTC. Protein: CASSLSGGGDSYEQYF.

This chain joins TRBV7-8 and TRBJ2-7; no clear D. V lost 2 bases and J lost 7, with 12 bases in between. The CDR3 spans 13 residues. In germline, CDR1 is SGHVS, CDR2 FQNEAQ. The CDR3 sequence: CASSLPTWAEQYF. The CDR3 DNA reads as TGTGCCAGCAGCTTACCGACCTGGGCAGAGCAGTACTTC.

The genes are TRBV7-2 and TRBJ2-1, with 12 bases fitting TRBD2. V was pared by 1 base and J by 8 bases, with 3 bases of the junction left unmatched. The CDR3 contains 15 residues. The germline V gene encodes CDR1 SGHTA and CDR2 FQGNSA. CDR3 nucleotides: TGTGCCAGCAGCTTAGGGACTAGCGGGAATGATGAGCAGTTCTTC. Its translation: CASSLGTSGNDEQFF.

This chain joins TRBV4-2 and TRBJ2-6; D is tentatively TRBD1 or TRBD2 (6 bases each). The germline V gene has CDR1 LGHNA and CDR2 YNFKEQ. This CDR3 comprises 17 residues. V dropped 4 bases and J dropped 4 bases, with 17 bases sitting between them. The CDR3 coding sequence is TGTGCCAGCAGCCCGAGGGGGACTCTATCGGGGGCCAACGTCCTGACTTTC. Its protein is CASSPRGTLSGANVLTF.

The DNA for the CDR3 is TGTGCCAGCAGTGATGTCAAGTCGATAATTAACTATGGCTACACCTTC. It codes for CASSDVKSIINYGYTF. V gene TRBV6-1 combines with J gene TRBJ1-2; no clear D gene. V lost 3 bases, J lost 1 base, and 15 bases lay in between. The germline CDR1 and CDR2 sequences are MNHNS and SASEGT. The CDR3 loop spans 16 amino acids.

The V gene is TRBV7-2, the J gene TRBJ2-2, with D possibly being TRBD2 (5 bases). The CDR3 length is 15 residues. Germline CDR1 is SGHTA and CDR2 is FQGNSA. Trimming took off 7 bases at V and 1 base at J, with 13 bases between the two ends. CDR3 bases: TGTGCCAGCACTGATGTGGGGAGGAACACCGGGGAGCTGTTTTTT. It yields the protein CASTDVGRNTGELFF. Using reference TRBV7-2 and TRBJ2-2 for the parts outside the CDR3, the full variable domain is GAGVSQSPSNKVTEKGKDVELRCDPISGHTALYWYRQSLGQGLEFLIYFQGNSAPDKSGLPSDRFSAERTGGSVSTLTIQRTQQEDSAVYLCASTDVGRNTGELFFGEGSRLTVL.

DNA of the CDR3: TGTGCCAGCAGGAATAGCGGGAGGGCCGGTTATGAGCAGTTCTTC. Its translation: CASRNSGRAGYEQFF. The chain has TRBV2 and TRBJ2-1, with 11 bases identical to TRBD2. This CDR3 comprises 15 residues. Germline V gene lookup returns CDR1 SNHLY and CDR2 FYNNEI. V was clipped by 6 bases and J by 8 bases; unmatched bases: 9.

There are a few counts of this clone. The chain joins TRBV24-1 to TRBJ2-5, with 12 positions matching TRBD2. This CDR3 has 17 amino acids. Germline CDR1 reads KGHDR; CDR2 reads SFDVKD. Unmatched junction bases numbered 7, after V lost 5 bases and J lost 1 base. The CDR3 bases are TGTGCCACCAGTGGTCGGACTAGCGGGGCAACCCAAGAGACCCAGTACTTC. Protein sequence: CATSGRTSGATQETQYF.